This TCR beta chain was sequenced in a study of blood T cells in healthy people across ages (dated by TCRdb to about 2015). Describing the broader study: In model experiments, template switching captured about one uniquely barcoded TCR beta cDNA molecule for every two T cells. For two donors (one aged 18 to 29 and one aged 80 or older), the study analyzed two additional independent replicas of 1 million unique cDNA reads from the same blood draw. To track age-related changes in TCR beta repertoire diversity, the study relied on deep sequencing normalized with unique cDNA molecular identifiers. Donors were grouped into four age groups: young (average approximately 16 years), middle-aged (roughly 40), aged (over 55) and long-lived (about 89). Donors of different ages were randomly distributed across sequencing lanes to avoid experimental bias.

This clonotype occurred once. Its antigen remains unidentified. No clone much larger than this one lies a single base away; base qualities are absent. A single read is weak support. The V and J ends are trimmed by 8 bases and 10 bases, leaving 9 bases between them. There are 10 amino acids in the CDR3, from cysteine to phenylalanine inclusive. Solely the CDR3 DNA is kept, with 30 bases framed from the first base. Looking up the germline V gene yields CDR1 SGHTA and CDR2 FQGNSA. Library prep was done by 5' RACE. This sample was sequenced with an Illumina HiSeq 2500. A second PCR of roughly 7 to 11 cycles was performed with a sample-barcoded 5' primer and a J-beta primer mix. A unique molecular identifier was introduced onto each TCR beta cDNA molecule by a template-switch 5' adaptor carrying 12 random nucleotides. Each sample yielded at least 2.5 million CDR3-containing paired-end reads. The Mint cDNA synthesis kit, primed by a TRBC-specific oligonucleotide, was used to synthesize first-strand cDNA from all RNA. After uracil-DNA glycosylase treatment, a first 18-cycle PCR used universal primers M1SS and BC2_uni_R on all cDNA. As for the authors' bioinformatics: For normalization, 1 million high-quality reads were randomly selected from each sample, with every read carrying a distinct molecular identifier. Reads sharing molecular identifiers were discarded rather than binned into consensus sequences. MiTCR, set to a Q25 quality threshold and the strictest error-elimination algorithm, was used for CDR3 identification, clonotype clustering and error correction. Lower-bound total TCR beta diversity was estimated with a nonparametric unseen species model using Euler transformation. TCRdb redid the processing of the public reads, applying fastp at Q25 and MiXCR, and retained in-frame beta chains. Every distinct CDR3 protein forms one entry, paired with its most common genes and DNA. None of the V and J calls come from the authors' own analysis; TCRdb made them. A total of about 730,000 distinct CDR3 sequences appear in this sample, 35% to 45% of them only once. Less than 25% of the sample is taken by the ten largest.

Donors were 39 systemically healthy Caucasian individuals from Russia aged roughly 6 to 95 years. Each donor gave about 9.7 milliliters of peripheral blood, drawn into EDTA-treated Vacutainer tubes. Ficoll-Paque density-gradient centrifugation was used to isolate PBMCs, with at least 7 million per sample. Total RNA was extracted from PBMCs with Trizol reagent, with at least 6 micrograms obtained per sample. For every donor, an aliquot of PBMCs went through flow cytometry to measure the percentages of naive CD45RAhigh/CD27high T cells. The full study reports these points: Observed TCR beta diversity per million T cells fell roughly linearly with age, and a significant reduction was already apparent by age about 36. Compared with the aged group, the long-lived group had more naive CD4+ T cells, fewer expanded clones and increased TCR diversity, suggesting age selection. Total diversity estimates from one million sequenced T cells were considered lower bounds and underestimates. Observed TCR beta diversity correlated strongly with the percentage of naive T cells measured by flow cytometry. Because donor CMV infection status was unknown, age-related changes in expanded clonotypes were potentially confounded. Conclusive comparison of naive and antigen-experienced compartments was prevented by the profiling of bulk unsorted PBMCs.

The receptor was derived from a woman aged 60-70 years in good health. The rearranged segments are TRBV7-2 and TRBJ2-1, with the D gene not clear enough to name. Material: blood. The CDR3 reads CASGSKEQFF. The DNA sequence is TGTGCCAGCGGTAGCAAGGAGCAGTTCTTC.